A single sample gave rise to the 6 T cell receptor beta chains below, sequenced in a study of T cell repertoires in ileal Crohn's disease. Measured with immunoSEQ multiplex PCR; TCRdb has only the in-frame clones, and not every one. Of more than 12,000 clones in the sample, around 82% were seen once. Input material: ileal tissue. The receptors stem from an adult with Crohn's disease.

The chain carries TRBV7-2 and TRBJ2-7, with D unresolved. The CDR3 covers 12 residues. V lost 6 bases to trimming and J lost 0 bases, with 6 bases between them. Germline V gene sequence: CDR1 SGHTA, CDR2 FQGNSA. The CDR3 coding sequence is TGTGCCAGCAGTCCTAGCTCCTACGAGCAGTACTTC. Translated: CASSPSSYEQYF. The full variable domain, with the rest looked up from reference TRBV7-2 and TRBJ2-7, is GAGVSQSPSNKVTEKGKDVELRCDPISGHTALYWYRQSLGQGLEFLIYFQGNSAPDKSGLPSDRFSAERTGGSVSTLTIQRTQQEDSAVYLCASSPSSYEQYFGPGTRLTVT.

The rearrangement links TRBV9 to TRBJ2-2; D perhaps matches TRBD1 (6 bases). V lost 0 bases and J 3 bases, leaving 12 bases between the germline ends. The CDR3 loop spans 16 amino acids. The germline gives CDR1 SGDLS, CDR2 YYNGEE. The CDR3 sequence is CASSVAAGEYTGELFF. The CDR3 DNA is TGTGCCAGCAGCGTAGCGGCAGGGGAATACACCGGGGAGCTGTTTTTT.

The rearrangement joins TRBV25-1 to TRBJ2-7; 13 nucleotides align to TRBD2. The V gene's germline CDR1 is MGHDK and CDR2 SYGVNS. The CDR3 spans 16 residues. V trimming: 8 bases; J trimming: 7 bases; junction bases outside the gene matches: 14. CDR3 sequence (DNA): TGTGCCAGCCGGGTTGCCCTGGGACTAGCGGGGTGGGAGCAGTACTTC. It encodes CASRVALGLAGWEQYF.

The V gene is TRBV5-4, the J gene TRBJ1-1; D unresolved. With 2 bases removed from V and 1 base from J, the gap between germline ends came to 3 bases. This CDR3 comprises 12 residues. The germline V gene has CDR1 SGHNT and CDR2 YYREEE (reference sequence). CDR3 sequence reads: CASSFRNTEAFF. CDR3 coding DNA: TGTGCCAGCAGCTTTCGGAACACTGAAGCTTTCTTT.

The rearrangement links TRBV5-1 to TRBJ2-7; no clear D gene. Per germline, CDR1 SGHRS and CDR2 YFSETQ. Trimming left V 3 bases short and J 6 bases short, with 10 bases between. The CDR3 contains 12 residues. CDR3 sequence: CASSSSGSEQYF. The CDR3 nucleotides are TGCGCCAGCAGCTCCTCCGGGTCCGAGCAGTACTTC. The entire variable domain, with the rest obtained from reference TRBV5-1 and TRBJ2-7, is as follows: KAGVTQTPRYLIKTRGQQVTLSCSPISGHRSVSWYQQTPGQGLQFLFEYFSETQRNKGNFPGRFSGRQFSNSRSEMNVSTLELGDSALYLCASSSSGSEQYFGPGTRLTVT.

This clone occurred a few times. The J gene is TRBJ1-6, the V gene TRBV7-2; TRBD1 aligns across 7 bases. CDR3 length: 15 residues. V shed 6 bases, J shed 7 bases, and the junction held 9 bases outside the gene matches. Germline lookup yields CDR1 SGHTA and CDR2 FQGNSA. CDR3 nucleotide sequence: TGTGCCAGCAGTTACAGGGGTGGGGGGAATTCACCCCTCCACTTT. It codes for CASSYRGGGNSPLHF.